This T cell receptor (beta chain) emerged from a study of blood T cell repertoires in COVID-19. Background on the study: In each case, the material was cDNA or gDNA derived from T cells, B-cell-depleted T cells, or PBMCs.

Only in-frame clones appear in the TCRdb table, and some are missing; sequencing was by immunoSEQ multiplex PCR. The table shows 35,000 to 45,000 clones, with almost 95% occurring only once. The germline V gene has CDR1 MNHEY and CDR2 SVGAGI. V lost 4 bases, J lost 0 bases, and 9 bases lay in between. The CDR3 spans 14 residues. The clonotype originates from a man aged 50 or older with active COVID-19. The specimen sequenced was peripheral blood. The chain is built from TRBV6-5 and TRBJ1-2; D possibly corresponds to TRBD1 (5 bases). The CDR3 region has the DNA TGTGCCAGCAGTTCAGCGACAGCTAACTATGGCTACACCTTC. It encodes CASSSATANYGYTF.